Below, 26 T cell receptor beta chains from the same sample are listed, as sequenced in a study of OX40 agonist ivuxolimab in advanced cancers. The assay was immunoSEQ multiplex PCR, and TCRdb's table has in-frame clones only and misses some. In the table there are around 39,000 clones, more than 60% of which are singletons. The material sequenced was CD4+ or CD8+ T cells sorted from blood, taken in a trial of the OX40 agonist ivuxolimab. The receptors were gathered from an adult with an advanced solid tumor such as melanoma, head and neck, liver or kidney cancer.

The V and J genes are TRBV4-1 and TRBJ2-5; no clear D. CDR1 is MGHRA and CDR2 is YSYEKL in the germline V gene. This CDR3 is 16 amino acids long. Trimming took 1 base from V and 0 from J, leaving 12 bases between them. The CDR3 loop reads CASSQGLNPYQETQYF. In nucleotides, the CDR3 is TGCGCCAGCAGCCAAGGTCTCAACCCCTACCAAGAGACCCAGTACTTC.

The chain couples TRBV19 to TRBJ2-4, with D tentatively TRBD2 (5 bases). Germline CDR1 is LNHDA and CDR2 is SQIVND (reference sequence). V gave up 4 bases and J gave up 2 bases, with 12 bases separating them. The CDR3 consists of 15 residues. CDR3 in DNA: TGTGCCAGTAGTACAACGAGGACTCCCAAAAACATTCAGTACTTC. Translated, it gives CASSTTRTPKNIQYF.

The V and J genes are TRBV7-3 and TRBJ1-1, with TRBD1 identical over 7 bases. This CDR3 spans 13 amino acids. Germline trimming cut 8 bases from V and 5 bases from J; bases unmatched to any gene: 8. Germline V gives CDR1 SGHTA, CDR2 FQGTGA. The CDR3 DNA reads TGTGCCAGCGGTCAGGGGGAAAAAACTGAAGCTTTCTTT. The encoded protein is CASGQGEKTEAFF.

In DNA, the CDR3 is TGCGCCAGCAGCGCCGGACAGGGAATCCACGAGCAGTACTTC. Amino acids: CASSAGQGIHEQYF. This chain joins TRBV5-1 and TRBJ2-7; the match to TRBD1 covers 8 bases. V shed 4 bases and J 5 bases; nucleotides not matched to a gene: 8. Germline V gene lookup returns CDR1 SGHRS and CDR2 YFSETQ. The CDR3 consists of 14 residues.

V is TRBV5-8 and J is TRBJ1-1; 7 bases map to TRBD1. The CDR3 extends over 15 amino acids. Germline V gene data show CDR1 as SGHTS and CDR2 as YDEGEE. Trimming at V came to 5 bases and at J to 1 base, leaving 8 bases not matched to a gene. The CDR3 bases are TGTGCCAGCAGATCCGGACAGGTTGGGAACACTGAAGCTTTCTTT. Its translation is CASRSGQVGNTEAFF.

The V call is TRBV4-1, the J call TRBJ1-1; TRBD1 matches at 8 bases. CDR3 length: 15 amino acids. Germline values: CDR1 MGHRA, CDR2 YSYEKL. Trimming at V came to 4 bases and at J to 1 base, leaving 5 bases not matched to a gene. CDR3 loop: CASSLDGQGNTEAFF. Here the CDR3 DNA reads TGCGCCAGCAGCCTAGACGGACAGGGGAACACTGAAGCTTTCTTT.

This clone has only one observation. The chain has TRBV5-1 and TRBJ2-7; no clear D. This CDR3 is built from 14 residues. Germline V gene lookup returns CDR1 SGHRS and CDR2 YFSETQ. V lost 0 bases to trimming and J lost 1 base, with 8 bases between them. CDR3 residues: CASSLEVRSYEQYF. The CDR3 DNA reads TGCGCCAGCAGCTTGGAAGTCCGTTCCTACGAGCAGTACTTC.

V and J are TRBV7-2 and TRBJ1-6, with D unresolved. The CDR3 covers 15 residues. The V and J ends lost 5 bases and 0 bases respectively, with 8 bases between them. Germline loops: CDR1 SGHTA, CDR2 FQGNSA. CDR3 nucleotides: TGTGCCAGCAGCGCTAGGTCCTCCTATAATTCACCCCTCCACTTT. Its protein is CASSARSSYNSPLHF.

The genes are TRBV28 and TRBJ1-1; D might be TRBD1 (5 bases). From germline, CDR1 is MDHEN and CDR2 SYDVKM. Trimming removed 2 bases from V and 3 bases from J, with 10 bases in between. The CDR3 consists of 14 residues. CDR3 coding DNA: TGTGCCAGCAGTTTAAGAGAGGGGTACACTGAAGCTTTCTTT. The encoded protein is CASSLREGYTEAFF.

This chain joins TRBV10-2 and TRBJ2-7, with D perhaps TRBD2 (6 bases). The CDR3 loop spans 16 amino acids. Per the germline V gene, CDR1 is WSHSY and CDR2 is SAAADI. V lost 3 bases and J lost 0, with 15 bases in between. The CDR3 loop reads CASSEDPGVGSYEQYF. The CDR3, as DNA: TGCGCCAGCAGTGAAGACCCGGGGGTAGGCTCCTACGAGCAGTACTTC.

J is TRBJ1-2 and V is TRBV28; D is ambiguous. Trimming removed 2 bases from V and 0 bases from J, with 13 bases in between. The germline V gene has CDR1 MDHEN and CDR2 SYDVKM. The CDR3 spans 16 residues. CDR3 nucleotides: TGTGCCAGCAGTTTACCGGTAGTTCCATCTAACTATGGCTACACCTTC. Translation: CASSLPVVPSNYGYTF.

The V and J genes are TRBV6-4 and TRBJ1-2; D unresolved. The CDR3 sequence is 13 residues long. The V gene's germline CDR1 is MRHNA and CDR2 SNTAGT. Trimming shortened V by 2 bases and J by 4 bases, and 8 bases separated the two germline ends. The CDR3 region has the DNA TGTGCCAGCAGTGACATGCCAGGCTATGGCTACACCTTC. The encoded protein is CASSDMPGYGYTF.

The chain carries TRBV7-8 and TRBJ2-7, with D unclear. Trimming cost V 6 bases and J 5 bases, with 14 bases left between them. This CDR3 has 13 amino acids. Germline CDR1 is SGHVS and CDR2 is FQNEAQ. CDR3 protein: CASSLTFFNEQYF. The CDR3 DNA follows: TGTGCCAGCAGTTTGACTTTTTTCAACGAGCAGTACTTC. The variable domain in full, completed from reference TRBV7-8 and TRBJ2-7, reads GAGVSQSPRYKVAKRGQDVALRCDPISGHVSLFWYQQALGQGPEFLTYFQNEAQLDKSGLPSDRFFAERPEGSVSTLKIQRTQQEDSAVYLCASSLTFFNEQYFGPGTRLTVT.

The V gene is TRBV9, the J gene TRBJ2-6; 10 bases fit TRBD1. The germline V gene encodes CDR1 SGDLS and CDR2 YYNGEE. The CDR3 covers 18 residues. The V gene end was trimmed by 4 bases and the J gene end by 0 bases; junction bases not matched to a gene: 7. Here the CDR3 reads CASSLPGQGISGANVLTF. Written as DNA, the CDR3 is TGTGCCAGCAGCCTACCGGGACAGGGGATCTCTGGGGCCAACGTCCTGACTTTC. Full variable domain (remainder filled in from reference TRBV9 and TRBJ2-6): DSGVTQTPKHLITATGQRVTLRCSPRSGDLSVYWYQQSLDQGLQFLIQYYNGEERAKGNILERFSAQQFPDLHSELNLSSLELGDSALYFCASSLPGQGISGANVLTFGAGSRLTVL.

This chain uses TRBV1 with TRBJ1-4. TRBV1 is a recognized pseudogene. This CDR3 is 17 amino acids long. The CDR3, as DNA: TGCACCAGCAGCCAAGAAAAGGGAATGACAACTAATGAAAAACTGTTTTTT. Translation: CTSSQEKGMTTNEKLFF.

This chain uses TRBV14 with TRBJ1-6; possible D gene TRBD1, 5 bases. V was clipped by 2 bases and J by 6 bases, with 11 bases between them. Germline V CDR1 and CDR2: SGHDN, FVKESK. The CDR3 covers 15 residues. CDR3 in amino acids: CASSQIQGGNSPLHF. The CDR3 coding sequence is TGTGCCAGCAGCCAAATCCAGGGCGGTAATTCACCCCTCCACTTT.

The chain is built from TRBV19 and TRBJ1-5; D remains unclear. This CDR3 comprises 14 residues. The V end was cut by 6 bases, the J end by 0 bases, with 9 bases between. The germline gives CDR1 LNHDA, CDR2 SQIVND (reference sequence). The CDR3 nucleotides read TGTGCCAGTAGCGAACCCGATAGCAATCAGCCCCAGCATTTT. It translates to CASSEPDSNQPQHF.

This rearrangement joins TRBV6-1 to TRBJ2-3; 8 bases map to TRBD1. The J segment lost 4 bases and the V segment lost 4 bases, leaving 7 bases of the junction unmatched. This CDR3 is 15 amino acids long. From germline, CDR1 is MNHNS and CDR2 SASEGT. This chain's CDR3 is CASSAQDRDSDTQYF. CDR3 nucleotide sequence: TGTGCCAGCAGTGCCCAGGACAGGGACTCAGATACGCAGTATTTT.

This clone was observed a handful of times. The chain has TRBV7-9 and TRBJ2-3; 13 nucleotides agree with TRBD2. CDR1 is SEHNR, CDR2 FQNEAQ, per germline (reference sequence). The V and J ends lost 2 bases and 3 bases, in that order; junction bases with no gene match: 8. The CDR3 contains 18 residues. The CDR3: CASSLRGTSGVGTDTQYF. The CDR3 nucleotides are TGTGCCAGCAGCTTACGGGGGACTAGCGGGGTCGGGACAGATACGCAGTATTTT.

This sequence joins TRBV27 and TRBJ2-5; possible D gene TRBD2, 7 bases. Germline-derived CDR1 and CDR2 are MNHEY and SMNVEV (reference sequence). The germline V and J ends were trimmed by 2 bases and 2 bases, with 18 bases remaining between them. CDR3 length: 17 residues. In DNA form, the CDR3 reads TGTGCCAGCAGTTTAAGGGGGGGGGTCTTCCTACAAGAGACCCAGTACTTC. Its protein product is CASSLRGGVFLQETQYF.

The V gene is TRBV4-2, the J gene TRBJ1-2; possible D gene TRBD1, 5 bases. With 4 bases removed from V and 4 bases from J, the gap between germline ends came to 16 bases. Germline CDR1 LGHNA, CDR2 YNFKEQ. The CDR3 contains 15 residues. The DNA for the CDR3 is TGTGCCAGCAGCCGCTCCGTCAGGGAAAGCTATGGCTACACCTTC. Residues: CASSRSVRESYGYTF.

J is TRBJ2-7 and V is TRBV29-1, with D maybe TRBD1 (6 bases). The CDR3 runs to 12 residues. V was shortened by 4 bases and J by 4 bases, with 11 bases between the two germline ends. Per germline, CDR1 SQVTM and CDR2 ANQGSEA. The CDR3 sequence is CSVARGEYEQYF. CDR3 in DNA: TGCAGCGTTGCCAGGGGTGAATACGAGCAGTACTTC.

The chain combines TRBV19 with TRBJ1-1; D remains unclear. Germline assignment: CDR1 LNHDA and CDR2 SQIVND (reference sequence). This CDR3 is 15 amino acids long. Between the trimmed V and J ends, which lost 5 bases and 0 bases, there was a span of 13 bases. The CDR3 DNA reads TGTGCCAGTAGTCCCAGCCAACTTTTGAACACTGAAGCTTTCTTT. It yields the protein CASSPSQLLNTEAFF.

This clone occurred a few times. CDR3 DNA sequence: TGTGCCAGCAGCTCGGGACAGTCCTACGAGCAGTACTTC. Protein sequence: CASSSGQSYEQYF. The chain joins TRBV11-3 to TRBJ2-7, with 7 bases identical to TRBD1. Per germline, CDR1 SGHNT and CDR2 YENEEA. Trimming at V came to 4 bases and at J to 1 base, leaving 1 base not matched to a gene. The CDR3 sequence is 13 residues long. Drawing the rest from reference TRBV11-3 and TRBJ2-7, the complete variable domain is EAGVVQSPRYKIIEKKQPVAFWCNPISGHNTLYWYLQNLGQGPELLIRYENEEAVDDSQLPKDRFSAERLKGVDSTLKIQPAELGDSAVYLCASSSGQSYEQYFGPGTRLTVT.

The CDR3 DNA is TGTGCCAGCAGTGACTTGGCAGGGGCCACCGGGGAGCTGTTTTTT. Its translation is CASSDLAGATGELFF. This chain uses TRBV6-4 with TRBJ2-2; D possibly corresponds to TRBD1 (6 bases). The CDR3 is 15 residues long. V dropped 1 base and J dropped 4 bases, with 10 bases sitting between them. In germline, CDR1 is MRHNA, CDR2 SNTAGT.

V gene TRBV11-2 combines with J gene TRBJ2-1; tentatively, D is TRBD1 or TRBD2 (5 bases each). Trimming stripped 5 bases from V and 8 bases from J, with 16 bases between. The CDR3 spans 14 residues. Germline V lookup: CDR1 SGHAT, CDR2 FQNNGV. The CDR3 sequence is CASSEATRGDEQFF. The CDR3 DNA sequence: TGTGCCAGCAGCGAGGCTACACGGGGCGATGAGCAGTTCTTC.